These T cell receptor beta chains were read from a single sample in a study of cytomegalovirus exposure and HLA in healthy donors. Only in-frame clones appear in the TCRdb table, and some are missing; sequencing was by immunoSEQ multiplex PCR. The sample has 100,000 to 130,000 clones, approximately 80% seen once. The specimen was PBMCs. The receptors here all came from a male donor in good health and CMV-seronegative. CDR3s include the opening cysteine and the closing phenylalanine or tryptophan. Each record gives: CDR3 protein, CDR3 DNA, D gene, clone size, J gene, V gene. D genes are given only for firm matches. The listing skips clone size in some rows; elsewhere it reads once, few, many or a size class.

CASSTPGGGEQYF	TGTGCCAGTAGTACCCCCGGAGGAGGCGAGCAGTACTTC	NA	once	TRBJ2-7	TRBV19
CASKPGGGRETQYF	TGTGCCAGTAAACCAGGAGGGGGCAGAGAGACCCAGTACTTC	NA	NA	TRBJ2-5	TRBV19
CASSTGDRTDGYTF	TGCGCCAGCAGCACTGGGGACAGGACGGATGGCTACACCTTC	TRBD1	NA	TRBJ1-2	TRBV5-1
CASSLGGVEQYF	TGTGCCAGCAGTTTGGGAGGGGTCGAGCAGTACTTC	TRBD2	NA	TRBJ2-7	TRBV27
CASSLNRGHEQFF	TGTGCCAGCAGCCTGAACAGGGGCCATGAGCAGTTCTTC	TRBD1	NA	TRBJ2-1	TRBV7-2
CASSHQEVSYEQYF	TGTGCCAGCAGCCATCAGGAGGTCTCCTACGAGCAGTACTTC	NA	NA	TRBJ2-7	TRBV11-3
CASSDPRRGGLKLFF	TGTGCCAGCAGTGACCCGAGGAGAGGCGGATTAAAACTGTTTTTT	NA	few	TRBJ1-4	TRBV25-1
CASSLGRGVIQPQHF	TGTGCCAGCAGCTTAGGCAGGGGCGTAATTCAGCCCCAGCATTTT	NA	NA	TRBJ1-5	TRBV7-2
CASSLTGETQYF	TGCGCCAGCAGCTTAACGGGGGAGACCCAGTACTTC	NA	few	TRBJ2-5	TRBV5-1
CASAPGGLDEQYF	TGTGCCAGCGCTCCAGGGGGGCTCGACGAGCAGTACTTC	NA	NA	TRBJ2-7	TRBV25-1
CASSSGQGEAKNIQYF	TGTGCCAGTAGTTCGGGACAGGGGGAGGCCAAAAACATTCAGTACTTC	TRBD1	NA	TRBJ2-4	TRBV19
CASSHRHQETQYF	TGTGCCAGCAGCCACAGACACCAAGAGACCCAGTACTTC	NA	NA	TRBJ2-5	TRBV7-9
CASSIRTGSTEAFF	TGTGCCAGTAGTATTCGGACAGGGAGCACTGAAGCTTTCTTT	TRBD1	NA	TRBJ1-1	TRBV19
CASSLLGGQEYTERYF	TGTGCCAGCAGTTTATTAGGGGGACAGGAATATACCGAGCGGTACTTC	TRBD1	NA	TRBJ2-7	TRBV28
CATTGGGTDTQYF	TGTGCCACCACAGGGGGGGGCACAGATACGCAGTATTTT	NA	NA	TRBJ2-3	TRBV27
CASSRYREAIYEQYF	TGTGCCAGTAGTCGATACCGGGAGGCAATCTACGAGCAGTACTTC	TRBD2	NA	TRBJ2-7	TRBV19
CASSPDRGRGYNF	TGTGCCAGCAGTCCTGACAGGGGTAGAGGCTACAACTTC	TRBD1	NA	TRBJ1-2	TRBV6-5
CASSDLRTSGGTDTQYF	TGTGCCAGCAGTGATCTCCGGACTAGCGGGGGCACAGATACGCAGTATTTT	TRBD2	NA	TRBJ2-3	TRBV25-1
CASRGTEGAGELFF	TGTGCCAGCAGAGGGACAGAAGGGGCCGGGGAGCTGTTTTTT	TRBD1	once	TRBJ2-2	TRBV6-5
CASSSARTSENTGELFF	TGTGCCAGCAGCTCCGCGAGGACTAGCGAGAACACCGGGGAGCTGTTTTTT	TRBD2	NA	TRBJ2-2	TRBV7-9
CASNDFVNTEAFF	TGTGCCAGCAACGACTTTGTAAACACTGAAGCTTTCTTT	NA	NA	TRBJ1-1	TRBV2
CASSEWEGGETQYF	TGTGCCAGCAGTGAATGGGAGGGCGGGGAGACCCAGTACTTC	TRBD2	NA	TRBJ2-5	TRBV25-1
CASSETGGTGELFF	TGCGCCAGCAGTGAGACAGGGGGAACCGGGGAGCTGTTTTTT	TRBD1	NA	TRBJ2-2	TRBV5-1
CASSQPGQRGEKLFF	TGCGCCAGCAGCCAACCAGGGCAGCGGGGGGAAAAACTGTTTTTT	NA	NA	TRBJ1-4	TRBV4-1
CASSKMTGTYEQYF	TGTGCCAGCAGTAAAATGACAGGGACCTACGAGCAGTACTTC	TRBD1	NA	TRBJ2-7	TRBV6-1
CASSQGQGGDQPQHF	TGTGCCAGCAGCCAAGGACAGGGCGGGGATCAGCCCCAGCATTTT	TRBD1	NA	TRBJ1-5	TRBV4-2
CASIDLGAPQETQYF	TGTGCCAGCATCGACTTAGGGGCACCGCAAGAGACCCAGTACTTC	NA	NA	TRBJ2-5	TRBV27
CASSLDGTTNYGYTF	TGCGCCAGCAGCTTGGATGGCACCACTAACTATGGCTACACCTTC	NA	NA	TRBJ1-2	TRBV5-1
CASSRSNYGYTF	TGTGCCAGCTCCCGGTCCAACTATGGCTACACCTTC	NA	NA	TRBJ1-2	TRBV2
CASSISGTGLQSYEQYF	TGTGCCAGTAGTATCTCCGGGACAGGACTTCAATCCTACGAGCAGTACTTC	TRBD1	NA	TRBJ2-7	TRBV19
CASSLGRVYGYTF	TGTGCCAGCAGTTTAGGGAGGGTATATGGCTACACCTTC	NA	NA	TRBJ1-2	TRBV28
CAISDVPSGADSYEQYF	TGTGCCATCAGTGATGTTCCTAGCGGGGCCGACTCCTACGAGCAGTACTTC	TRBD2	NA	TRBJ2-7	TRBV10-3
CASSLGHLNTEAFF	TGTGCCAGCAGCTTGGGGCACCTGAACACTGAAGCTTTCTTT	NA	NA	TRBJ1-1	TRBV5-5
CASSSTWDREMEAFF	TGTGCCAGCAGTTCAACATGGGACAGGGAGATGGAAGCTTTCTTT	TRBD1	NA	TRBJ1-1	TRBV27
CASSSPGVAGYNEQFF	TGTGCCAGCAGCTCTCCGGGGGTAGCGGGTTACAATGAGCAGTTCTTC	TRBD2	few	TRBJ2-1	TRBV7-9
CASSDSQIEHF	TGTGCCAGCAGTGACTCCCAGATTGAGCATTTT	NA	NA	TRBJ1-5	TRBV6-4
CASRRDSTANEQFF	TGTGCCAGCAGACGGGACTCCACCGCCAATGAGCAGTTCTTC	NA	NA	TRBJ2-1	TRBV6-6
CASRHRESHEQYF	TGTGCCAGCAGACACAGGGAGTCCCACGAGCAGTACTTC	NA	NA	TRBJ2-7	TRBV6-5
CASSLAGRTDTQYF	TGTGCCAGCAGCTTAGCGGGGCGCACAGATACGCAGTATTTT	NA	few	TRBJ2-3	TRBV7-6
CASSIGGIGQPQHF	TGTGCCAGTAGTATTGGGGGGATAGGTCAGCCCCAGCATTTT	NA	NA	TRBJ1-5	TRBV19
CASSRGPGGYTF	TGTGCCAGCTCACGGGGGCCGGGTGGCTACACCTTC	NA	NA	TRBJ1-2	TRBV18
CASSFGGNTDTQYF	TGCGCCAGCAGCTTCGGGGGGAACACAGATACGCAGTATTTT	TRBD2	NA	TRBJ2-3	TRBV5-1
CASSYTGVGRGGEQYF	TGTGCCAGCAGTTACACCGGGGTAGGGAGGGGAGGAGAGCAGTACTTC	TRBD2	NA	TRBJ2-7	TRBV6-5
CASSPLAGGYNEQFF	TGTGCCAGCAGCCCACTAGCGGGAGGCTACAATGAGCAGTTCTTC	TRBD2	NA	TRBJ2-1	TRBV13
CSVVKQGGQETQYF	TGCAGCGTTGTAAAGCAGGGGGGACAAGAGACCCAGTACTTC	NA	once	TRBJ2-5	TRBV29-1